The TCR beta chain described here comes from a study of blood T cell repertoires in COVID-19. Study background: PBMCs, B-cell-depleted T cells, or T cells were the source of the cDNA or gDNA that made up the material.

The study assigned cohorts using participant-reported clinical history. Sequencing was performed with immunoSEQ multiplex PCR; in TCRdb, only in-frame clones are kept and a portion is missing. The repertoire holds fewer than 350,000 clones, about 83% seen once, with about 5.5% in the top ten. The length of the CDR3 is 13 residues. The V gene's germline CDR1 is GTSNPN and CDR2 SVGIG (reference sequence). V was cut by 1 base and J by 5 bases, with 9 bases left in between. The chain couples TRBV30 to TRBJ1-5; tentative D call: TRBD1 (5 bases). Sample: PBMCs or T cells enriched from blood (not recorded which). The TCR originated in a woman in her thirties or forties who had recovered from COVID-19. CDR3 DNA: TGTGCCTGGAGTGAACAGGCGCATCAGCCCCAGCATTTT. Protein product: CAWSEQAHQPQHF.